The 17 T cell receptor beta chains below were found in one sample sequenced in a study of cytomegalovirus exposure and HLA in healthy donors. The primer mix had 60 Vbeta and 13 Jbeta primers. Repertoires were generated with immunoSEQ multiplex PCR, while TCRdb's copy carries only in-frame clones and drops some. The sample consists of 110,000 to 150,000 clones, just under 85% of them appearing once. Sequenced material: PBMCs. These receptors all stem from a man in his forties in good health and CMV-seropositive.

The chain links TRBV30 to TRBJ1-1, with 9 bases matching TRBD1. This CDR3 spans 15 amino acids. Germline V gives CDR1 GTSNPN, CDR2 SVGIG (reference sequence). V was clipped by 2 bases and J by 4 bases; unmatched bases: 8. The CDR3 sequence is CAWSSLLTGGTEAFF. In DNA, the CDR3 is TGTGCCTGGAGTTCCCTTTTGACAGGGGGCACTGAAGCTTTCTTT.

The chain couples TRBV7-8 to TRBJ1-2, with a possible D match to TRBD1 (5 bases). Deletions cut 5 bases from V and 4 bases from J, with 17 bases between. The germline V gene has CDR1 SGHVS and CDR2 FQNEAQ. The CDR3 runs to 15 residues. Here the CDR3 DNA reads TGTGCCAGCAGCCCCCGGGACTTTTCACTCTATGGCTACACCTTC. Translated, it gives CASSPRDFSLYGYTF.

This clone was seen a handful of times. The CDR3 DNA reads as TGCGCCAGCAGCTTGGGTAACCTGCGGGAGACCCAGTACTTC. Translating gives CASSLGNLRETQYF. The chain couples TRBV5-1 to TRBJ2-5; D not certain. Germline CDR1 is SGHRS and CDR2 is YFSETQ. The germline V and J ends were trimmed by 0 bases and 5 bases, with 11 bases remaining between them. The CDR3 spans 14 residues.

The sample holds one count of this clone. CDR3 sequence (DNA): TGTGCCAGTAGTCTCGACAGGGCCACTGAAGCTTTCTTT. Protein: CASSLDRATEAFF. The chain links TRBV19 to TRBJ1-1; TRBD1 agrees at 7 bases. V trimming: 5 bases; J trimming: 4 bases; junction bases outside the gene matches: 4. Germline assignment: CDR1 LNHDA and CDR2 SQIVND (reference sequence). This CDR3 has 13 residues.

The chain couples TRBV15 to TRBJ2-3; 10 bases align to TRBD1. Trimming cost V 6 bases and J 5 bases; bases outside gene matches: 8. The CDR3 has 15 amino acids. Looked up from germline, CDR1 is LNHNV and CDR2 is YYDKDF (reference sequence). In DNA form, the CDR3 reads TGTGCCACCAGGGGGAGGACAGGGGGAGTAGATACGCAGTATTTT. This sequence encodes CATRGRTGGVDTQYF.

The chain combines TRBV5-1 with TRBJ1-1; no reliable D call. This CDR3 has 15 residues. V gave up 5 bases and J gave up 1 base, with 15 bases separating them. The germline V gene has CDR1 SGHRS and CDR2 YFSETQ. The CDR3 region is CASRPFISGNTEAFF. CDR3 DNA: TGCGCCAGCAGGCCCTTCATATCCGGGAACACTGAAGCTTTCTTT.

The V gene is TRBV7-6, the J gene TRBJ1-3; 8 bases fit TRBD1. V lost 0 bases, J lost 2 bases, and 3 bases stayed unmatched. Germline CDR1 reads SGHVS; CDR2 reads FNYEAQ. There are 16 residues in the CDR3. CDR3 protein: CASSLAETGAGNTIYF. The DNA for the CDR3 is TGTGCCAGCAGCTTAGCGGAGACAGGGGCTGGAAACACCATATATTTT.

V and J are TRBV7-8 and TRBJ1-1, with TRBD1 as a possible D gene (6 bases). The CDR3 runs to 15 residues. The germline gives CDR1 SGHVS, CDR2 FQNEAQ. V was cut by 1 base and J by 5 bases, with 14 bases left in between. The chain's CDR3 is CASSLGSQGRTEAFF. The DNA of the CDR3 is TGTGCCAGCAGCTTAGGTAGTCAGGGGAGAACTGAAGCTTTCTTT. Full variable domain (missing parts from reference TRBV7-8 and TRBJ1-1): GAGVSQSPRYKVAKRGQDVALRCDPISGHVSLFWYQQALGQGPEFLTYFQNEAQLDKSGLPSDRFFAERPEGSVSTLKIQRTQQEDSAVYLCASSLGSQGRTEAFFGQGTRLTVV.

The J gene is TRBJ1-2, the V gene TRBV6-6, with a possible D match to TRBD1 (6 bases). This CDR3 spans 15 amino acids. Germline assignment: CDR1 MNHNY and CDR2 SVGAGI (reference sequence). V was clipped by 2 bases and J by 4 bases, with 14 bases between them. Written as DNA, the CDR3 is TGTGCCAGCAGTTACACATCAGGGGCCCCCTATGGCTACACCTTC. Translated: CASSYTSGAPYGYTF.

This clone was detected a few times. V is TRBV19 and J is TRBJ1-1; no firm D call. The CDR3 length is 14 residues. Germline V gene sequence: CDR1 LNHDA, CDR2 SQIVND (reference sequence). Trimming removed 1 base from V and 1 base from J, with 7 bases in between. The CDR3: CASSIGQSNTEAFF. The DNA for the CDR3 is TGTGCCAGTAGTATAGGACAATCGAACACTGAAGCTTTCTTT.

This clone was observed a single time. The chain is built from TRBV19 and TRBJ1-5; 9 nucleotides match TRBD1. CDR1 and CDR2 from the germline V gene are LNHDA and SQIVND (reference sequence). V trimming: 3 bases; J trimming: 3 bases; junction bases outside the gene matches: 9. The length of the CDR3 is 17 residues. In DNA, the CDR3 is TGTGCCAGTAGTATGTCCGGGACAGGGAGTAACAATCAGCCCCAGCATTTT. Its protein is CASSMSGTGSNNQPQHF.

The V call is TRBV10-3, the J call TRBJ1-3; D is unresolved. V was trimmed by 7 bases and J by 1 base, leaving 11 bases between them. The length of the CDR3 is 14 residues. Germline-derived CDR1 and CDR2 are ENHRY and SYGVKD. The CDR3 sequence is CAITGGWSGNTIYF. DNA of the CDR3: TGTGCCATCACCGGCGGGTGGTCTGGAAACACCATATATTTT.

This chain uses TRBV9 with TRBJ1-4; possible D gene TRBD1, 6 bases. There are 14 residues in the CDR3. V dropped 2 bases and J dropped 8 bases, with 13 bases sitting between them. Germline values: CDR1 SGDLS, CDR2 YYNGEE. The DNA for the CDR3 is TGTGCCAGCAGCGTTCGGGGGGCAGGGGAAAAACTGTTTTTT. Encoded protein: CASSVRGAGEKLFF.

This clone was seen just once. The chain carries TRBV7-2 and TRBJ2-5, with a tentative D call TRBD2 (7 bases). Trimming took 5 bases from V and 2 from J, leaving 18 bases between them. Germline V gives CDR1 SGHTA, CDR2 FQGNSA. CDR3 length equals 16 residues. CDR3 DNA: TGTGCCAGCAGCCCCGGTGGGGGGAGGGGGCAAGAGACCCAGTACTTC. Residues: CASSPGGGRGQETQYF.

V and J are TRBV11-2 and TRBJ2-1; 11 nucleotides match TRBD2. Losses at the gene ends were 4 bases for V and 4 bases for J; bases not matched to a gene: 3. The germline V gene encodes CDR1 SGHAT and CDR2 FQNNGV. CDR3 length equals 15 residues. The CDR3 reads CASSSTSGSYNEQFF. In DNA, the CDR3 is TGTGCCAGCAGCTCTACTAGCGGGAGTTACAATGAGCAGTTCTTC.

This chain connects TRBV5-8 to TRBJ2-5; the match to TRBD1 covers 7 bases. The germline gives CDR1 SGHTS, CDR2 YDEGEE. The ends lost 4 bases at V and 4 bases at J; junction bases unmatched: 10. This CDR3 spans 15 amino acids. The CDR3 region has the DNA TGTGCCAGCAGCAGCGGCAGGGGGTCCGGAGAGACCCAGTACTTC. It is translated as CASSSGRGSGETQYF.

The chain carries TRBV7-2 and TRBJ2-7, with D perhaps TRBD1 (6 bases). Looked up from germline, CDR1 is SGHTA and CDR2 is FQGNSA. With 1 base removed from V and 3 bases from J, the gap between germline ends came to 13 bases. The CDR3 extends over 15 amino acids. CDR3 sequence reads: CASSLGQGNGYEQYF. CDR3 nucleotides: TGTGCCAGCAGCTTAGGGCAGGGGAATGGCTACGAGCAGTACTTC.